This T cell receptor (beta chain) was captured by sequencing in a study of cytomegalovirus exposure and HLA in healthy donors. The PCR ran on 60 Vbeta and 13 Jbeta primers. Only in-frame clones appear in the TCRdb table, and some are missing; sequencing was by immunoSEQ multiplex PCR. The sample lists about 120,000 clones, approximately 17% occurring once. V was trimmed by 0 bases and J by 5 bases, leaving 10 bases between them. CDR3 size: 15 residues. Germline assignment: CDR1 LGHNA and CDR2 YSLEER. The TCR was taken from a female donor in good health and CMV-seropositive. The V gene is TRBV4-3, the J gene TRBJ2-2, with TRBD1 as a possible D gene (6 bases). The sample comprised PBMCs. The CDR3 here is CASSQEGTRTGELFF. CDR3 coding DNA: TGCGCCAGCAGCCAAGAGGGGACAAGGACCGGGGAGCTGTTTTTT.